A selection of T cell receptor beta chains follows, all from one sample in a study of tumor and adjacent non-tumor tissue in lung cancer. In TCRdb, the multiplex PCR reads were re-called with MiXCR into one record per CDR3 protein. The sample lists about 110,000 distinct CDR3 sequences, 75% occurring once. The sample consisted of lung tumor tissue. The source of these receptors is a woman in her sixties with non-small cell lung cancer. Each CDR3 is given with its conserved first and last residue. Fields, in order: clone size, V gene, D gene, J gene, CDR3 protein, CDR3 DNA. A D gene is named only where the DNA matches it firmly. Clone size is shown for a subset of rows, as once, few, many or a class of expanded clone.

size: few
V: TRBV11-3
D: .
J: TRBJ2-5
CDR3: CASRSGQLLGTQYF
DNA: TGTGCCAGCCGCTCCGGACAGCTTCTTGGGACCCAGTACTTC

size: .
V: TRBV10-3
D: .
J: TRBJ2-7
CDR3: CAITPFGTPEQYF
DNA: TGTGCTATCACCCCCTTCGGGACACCTGAGCAGTACTTC

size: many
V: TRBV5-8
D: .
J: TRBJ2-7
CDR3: CASSWDNYEQYF
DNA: TGTGCCAGCAGTTGGGACAACTACGAGCAGTACTTC

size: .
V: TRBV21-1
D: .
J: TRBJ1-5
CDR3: CASSYPTGGDQPQHF
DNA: TGTGCCAGCAGCTACCCAACGGGAGGGGATCAGCCCCAGCATTTT

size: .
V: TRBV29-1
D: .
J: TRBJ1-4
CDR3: CSVGDWEYEKLFF
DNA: TGCAGCGTGGGTGACTGGGAATATGAAAAACTGTTTTTT

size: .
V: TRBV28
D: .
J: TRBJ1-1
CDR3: CASIRADRNTEAFF
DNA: TGTGCCAGCATCAGAGCGGACAGGAACACTGAAGCTTTCTTT

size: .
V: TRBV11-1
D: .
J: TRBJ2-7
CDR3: CASGSSPESYEQYF
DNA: TGTGCCAGCGGTTCGTCTCCAGAGTCCTACGAGCAGTACTTC

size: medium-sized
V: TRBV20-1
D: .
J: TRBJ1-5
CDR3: CSARDIKAENQPQHF
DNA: TGCAGTGCTAGAGATATAAAGGCGGAGAATCAGCCCCAGCATTTT

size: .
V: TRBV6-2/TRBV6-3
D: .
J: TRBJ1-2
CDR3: CASTLSGSNYGYIF
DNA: TGTGCCAGCACCCTATCCGGATCTAACTATGGCTACATCTTC

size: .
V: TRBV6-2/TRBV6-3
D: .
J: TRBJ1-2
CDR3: CASTYSSDRPYGYTF
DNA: TGTGCCAGCACTTACTCATCTGACAGGCCCTATGGCTACACCTTC

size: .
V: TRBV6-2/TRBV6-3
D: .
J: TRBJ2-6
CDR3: CASSYSLSGANVLTF
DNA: TGTGCCAGCAGTTACTCGCTCTCTGGGGCCAACGTCCTGACGTTC

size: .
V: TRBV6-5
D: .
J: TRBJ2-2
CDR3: CASRLGSAYGEMFF
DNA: TGTGCCAGCAGACTGGGGTCAGCATACGGGGAGATGTTTTTT

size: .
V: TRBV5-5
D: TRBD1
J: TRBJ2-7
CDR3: CASSLRQGSYEQYF
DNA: TGTGCTAGCAGTCTGAGACAGGGCTCCTACGAGCAGTACTTC

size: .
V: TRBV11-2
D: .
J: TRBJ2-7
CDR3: CASSLERGHPPLNEQYF
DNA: TGTGCCAGCAGCTTAGAACGAGGGCACCCTCCCTTAAACGAGCAGTACTTC

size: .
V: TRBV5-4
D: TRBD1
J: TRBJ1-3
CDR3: CASSLHNRGNTIYF
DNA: TGTGCCAGCAGCTTGCACAACAGGGGGAACACCATATATTTT

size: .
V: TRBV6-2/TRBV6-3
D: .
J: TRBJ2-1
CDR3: CASSRRQGLDYTKHFF
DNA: TGTGCAAGCAGTCGCCGACAGGGACTAGATTACACTAAGCACTTCTTC

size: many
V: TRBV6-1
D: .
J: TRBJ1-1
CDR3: CATTDGVYTEAFF
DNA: TGTGCCACCACTGATGGGGTTTACACTGAAGCTTTCTTT

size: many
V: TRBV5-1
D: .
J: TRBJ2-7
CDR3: CASSSRATYEQYF
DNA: TGCGCCAGCAGCTCCAGGGCGACCTACGAGCAGTACTTC

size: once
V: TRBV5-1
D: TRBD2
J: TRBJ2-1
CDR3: CASSFGLARGIVDEQFF
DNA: TGCGCCAGCAGCTTCGGACTAGCGAGGGGTATAGTTGATGAGCAGTTCTTC

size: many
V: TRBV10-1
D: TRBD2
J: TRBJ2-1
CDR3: CASSGLAAYNEQFF
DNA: TGCGCCAGCAGTGGGCTAGCGGCCTACAATGAGCAGTTCTTC

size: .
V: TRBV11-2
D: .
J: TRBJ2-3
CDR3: CASKSIPTQYF
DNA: TGTGCCAGCAAATCTATCCCTACGCAGTATTTT